This T cell receptor (beta chain) was sequenced in a study of identical twins (dated by TCRdb to the mid-2010s). Background for the entire study: To test whether fetal clonotypes persist, this study deep-sequenced TCR alpha and beta repertoires from monozygotic twins, from unrelated adults of various ages, and from cord blood. To rule out contamination, replicate twin experiments were performed at different times with different library preparation protocols. Paper-wide results and their limitations: A weaker excess of twin sharing was found in beta out-of-frame sequences because the signal-to-noise ratio was lowered by fewer shared sequences. Fewer insertions were carried by abundant cord blood beta clonotypes; a weaker similar trend was observed in young adult naive repertoires, while no such trend was observed in memory repertoires. Because the same donors could not be followed over many years, the conclusions depended on cross-sectional statistical analysis. Invariant T cells such as MAIT and iNKT could partly confound zero-insertion analyses, though diverse VJ usage argued against this for most clonotypes. Recombination models systematically underestimated out-of-frame TCR alpha sharing in monozygotic twins but agreed with sharing between unrelated individuals. Compared with coincidental sharing between unrelated individuals, an excess of low generation-probability sequences was observed among out-of-frame TCR alpha sequences shared between twins.

CDR1 and CDR2 are read off the germline V gene as SGHTA and FQGNSA. The CDR3 numbers 14 residues from cysteine through phenylalanine. The read is trimmed to its CDR3 DNA, 42 bases read in frame from base 1. Trimming leaves V shorter by 3 bases and J shorter by 8 bases, with the junction holding 4 bases beyond the gene matches. This clonotype has a count of ten or more. This receptor's antigen is unknown. Per-base qualities were not stored, and no clone one base away is much larger. The library was produced with 5' RACE. Reads for this sample came from an Illumina HiSeq 2000. Template switching added a universal primer binding site, and the final cDNA carried a unique molecular identifier that allowed TCR cDNA molecules to be counted accurately. Specific primers in the conserved constant-segment region were used to synthesize first-strand cDNA for the TCR alpha and beta chains. Each cDNA library was double barcoded, with a SMART-Mk sample barcode plus Illumina barcodes, to control for contamination. TruSeq adapter sequences, together with Illumina sample barcodes, were added in two successive PCR steps. Sequencing of the TCR alpha and beta cDNA libraries was done on the Illumina HiSeq platform using custom primers. The study's processing was this. MiGEC processed the raw reads to extract unique molecular identifiers, while MiXCR was used to determine the CDR3 positions. For each individual, recombination models were inferred using an EM algorithm with the repgenHMM and IGoR tools. Shared clonotypes were analyzed with the tcR package in R, and sharing was normalized by the product of cloneset sizes. To study raw recombination free of thymic and clonal selection effects, out-of-frame nonproductive sequences were analyzed. Starting from the raw public reads, TCRdb applied fastp trimming at Q25, assembled clones with MiXCR and retained in-frame beta chains. Each CDR3 protein appears once, grouped with its most common genes and DNA. These V and J calls are TCRdb output, not the study's own analysis. The sample table lists some 900,000 distinct CDR3 sequences, roughly an eighth of them with a count of one. Of the sample, 1.5% to 2% is held by the ten largest clones.

Every donor in the study was a healthy Caucasian. The twin cohort comprised three pairs of female monozygotic twins, all aged about 18 to 30 years. Peripheral blood mononuclear cells were the source from which RNA for the TCR libraries was isolated. This sample was also put to use in a study of yellow fever vaccine responses in identical twins. The second study, in turn, reports: The T cell response to vaccination in identical twins was reported by the authors to appear partly convergent and partly personalized. In identical twins, the study followed T cell clones that responded to the vaccine with precision.

The sequenced material came from PBMCs. The rearrangement joined TRBV7-2 to TRBJ1-6; TRBD1 fits 7 bases in the junction. This TCR was sampled from a woman aged 18-29 years in good health. Read as DNA, the sequence is TGTGCCAGCAGCTTGGGGACAGTCTATTCACCCCTCCACTTT. It codes for CASSLGTVYSPLHF.